Shown below are 21 T cell receptor beta chains from a single sample sequenced in a study of Ad26.COV2.S vaccination and SARS-CoV-2 variants. TCRdb's copy holds only in-frame clones and misses some; the assay was immunoSEQ multiplex PCR. The table includes about 500,000 clones, roughly nine tenths detected once. As to treatment: about 20 received Ad26.COV2.S at low or high dose, single or two shots; several received placebo; per-sample allocation not given. Day 63 after the first injection of vaccine or placebo was the sampling time. The source material was peripheral blood, sampled in a trial of Ad26.COV2.S vaccine versus placebo. The receptors stem from a person between 18 and 59 years old who received the Ad26.COV2.S COVID-19 vaccine or a placebo.

The V and J genes are TRBV28 and TRBJ2-7, with TRBD2 identical over 8 bases. The CDR3 length is 14 residues. With 3 bases clipped from V and 7 bases from J, the junction kept 8 bases outside the gene matches. Germline V gene lookup returns CDR1 MDHEN and CDR2 SYDVKM. CDR3 in DNA: TGTGCCAGCAGTTTTTTAGCGGGAACGGGGGAGCAGTACTTC. Protein: CASSFLAGTGEQYF.

The rearrangement uses TRBV5-1 and TRBJ2-1; TRBD2 aligns across 9 bases. Germline values: CDR1 SGHRS, CDR2 YFSETQ. The V segment lost 4 bases and the J segment 9 bases; nucleotides outside the gene matches: 11. The CDR3 has 15 amino acids. CDR3 DNA sequence: TGCGCCAGCAGCCTTGACCCGGGACTAGCAGGTGAGCAGTTCTTC. Amino acids: CASSLDPGLAGEQFF. The whole variable domain, filled in from reference TRBV5-1 and TRBJ2-1, reads KAGVTQTPRYLIKTRGQQVTLSCSPISGHRSVSWYQQTPGQGLQFLFEYFSETQRNKGNFPGRFSGRQFSNSRSEMNVSTLELGDSALYLCASSLDPGLAGEQFFGPGTRLTVL.

The chain is built from TRBV7-9 and TRBJ1-2; D is ambiguous. V lost 1 base, J lost 8 bases, and 8 bases lay in between. Germline V gives CDR1 SEHNR, CDR2 FQNEAQ (reference sequence). This CDR3 has 12 amino acids. CDR3 coding DNA: TGTGCCAGCAGCTTAGAAGGGTTCGGCTACACCTTC. As protein: CASSLEGFGYTF.

The chain recombines TRBV30 with TRBJ1-2, with TRBD1 matching 8 bases. V trimming: 4 bases; J trimming: 4 bases; junction bases outside the gene matches: 8. Per germline, CDR1 GTSNPN and CDR2 SVGIG (reference sequence). The CDR3 is made up of 14 amino acids. In nucleotides, the CDR3 is TGTGCCTGGACCCCTCCGGGGACAGGCTATGGCTACACCTTC. This translates into CAWTPPGTGYGYTF.

The V call is TRBV5-1, the J call TRBJ2-7; TRBD2 matches 12 bases. Trimming at V came to 0 bases and at J to 0 bases, leaving 7 bases not matched to a gene. Looked up from germline, CDR1 is SGHRS and CDR2 is YFSETQ. The CDR3 is 18 amino acids. Written as DNA, the CDR3 is TGCGCCAGCAGCTTGGTACTAGCGGGAGGAAAGAGCTCCTACGAGCAGTACTTC. Amino acid sequence: CASSLVLAGGKSSYEQYF.

This clone was seen only a few times. The chain carries TRBV2 and TRBJ1-1; D might be TRBD1 (6 bases). V dropped 2 bases and J dropped 2 bases, with 9 bases sitting between them. From germline, CDR1 is SNHLY and CDR2 FYNNEI. The CDR3 length is 14 residues. CDR3 protein: CASSERGGNTEAFF. As DNA, the CDR3 is TGTGCCAGCAGTGAAAGGGGGGGAAACACTGAAGCTTTCTTT.

The CDR3, as DNA: TGCGCCAGCAGTGCGCCGGGGGGAGAGACCCAGTACTTC. Translation: CASSAPGGETQYF. The gene calls are TRBV10-2 and TRBJ2-5; TRBD2 agrees at 7 bases. The CDR3 length is 13 residues. In germline, CDR1 is WSHSY, CDR2 SAAADI. J was trimmed by 4 bases and V by 4 bases; bases with no gene match: 3.

The CDR3 DNA reads TGTGCCATCAGTGAGTCGCAGGGGGCTCTCCATCAGCCCCAGCATTTT. Translated: CAISESQGALHQPQHF. The V call is TRBV10-3, the J call TRBJ1-5; TRBD1 aligns across 8 bases. This CDR3 spans 16 amino acids. The trim removed 0 bases at V and 5 bases at J, leaving 6 bases unmatched. Looked up from germline, CDR1 is ENHRY and CDR2 is SYGVKD.

This clone appeared a single time. In nucleotides, the CDR3 is TGTGCCAGCAGCGAGACGGGTGGTGGACAGGGGATATACACTGAAGCTTTCTTT. It encodes CASSETGGGQGIYTEAFF. The J gene is TRBJ1-1, the V gene TRBV5-6, with 9 bases lining up with TRBD1. This CDR3 contains 18 residues. In germline, CDR1 is SGHDT, CDR2 YYEEEE. J lost 3 bases, V lost 4 bases, and 16 bases had no gene match.

V is TRBV5-1 and J is TRBJ2-7; D ambiguous. Trimming removed 0 bases from V and 0 bases from J, with 13 bases in between. The CDR3 sequence is 16 residues long. CDR1 is SGHRS, CDR2 YFSETQ, per germline. The CDR3 nucleotides read TGCGCCAGCAGCTTGGATAGTTCCTTTCTCTCCTACGAGCAGTACTTC. It specifies CASSLDSSFLSYEQYF.

The chain combines TRBV11-2 with TRBJ2-5; 7 bases align to TRBD2. The junction had 8 bases not matched to a gene; V was cut back by 1 base and J by 3 bases. This CDR3 has 16 residues. Germline-derived CDR1 and CDR2 are SGHAT and FQNNGV. The CDR3 bases are TGTGCCAGCAGCTTAGGTTTGGGACTACCAGAAGAGACCCAGTACTTC. It yields the protein CASSLGLGLPEETQYF. Full variable domain (missing parts from reference TRBV11-2 and TRBJ2-5): EAGVAQSPRYKIIEKRQSVAFWCNPISGHATLYWYQQILGQGPKLLIQFQNNGVVDDSQLPKDRFSAERLKGVDSTLKIQPAKLEDSAVYLCASSLGLGLPEETQYFGPGTRLLVL.

This clone turned up a few times. The chain carries TRBV5-4 and TRBJ1-6; D remains unclear. The CDR3 sequence is 16 residues long. The V end was cut by 4 bases, the J end by 4 bases, with 15 bases between. Germline CDR1 and CDR2: SGHNT and YYREEE (reference sequence). CDR3 in amino acids: CASSLVVTEYNSPLHF. CDR3 sequence (DNA): TGTGCCAGCAGCCTTGTGGTTACCGAGTATAATTCACCCCTCCACTTT.

CDR3 nucleotide sequence: TGTGCCAGCAGTTTATACACCGGACACTACGAGCAGTACTTC. It is translated as CASSLYTGHYEQYF. The rearrangement uses TRBV27 and TRBJ2-7, with D perhaps TRBD1 (5 bases). Germline CDR1 reads MNHEY; CDR2 reads SMNVEV (reference sequence). This CDR3 spans 14 amino acids. V was trimmed by 1 base and J by 3 bases, leaving 10 bases between them.

This clone was counted once. This chain connects TRBV13 to TRBJ1-1, with a tentative D call TRBD1 (5 bases). This CDR3 spans 11 amino acids. The germline CDR1 and CDR2 sequences are PRHDT and FYEKMQ (reference sequence). V lost 9 bases, J lost 3 bases, and 8 bases lay in between. The CDR3 is CARGAYTEAFF. The CDR3, as DNA: TGTGCCAGAGGGGCTTACACTGAAGCTTTCTTT.

V usage is TRBV30 and J usage is TRBJ1-4; 7 bases map to TRBD1. Germline V CDR1 and CDR2: GTSNPN, SVGIG (reference sequence). This CDR3 spans 13 amino acids. V trimming: 5 bases; J trimming: 11 bases; junction bases outside the gene matches: 11. DNA for the CDR3: TGTGCCTGGGGAAACAGGGGAGCGGAGAAACTGTTTTTT. This codes for CAWGNRGAEKLFF.

This clone was observed once. The genes are TRBV29-1 and TRBJ2-3; possible D gene TRBD2, 5 bases. Germline CDR1 reads SQVTM; CDR2 reads ANQGSEA. The CDR3 contains 17 residues. V was shortened by 0 bases and J by 5 bases, with 21 bases between the two germline ends. CDR3 bases: TGCAGCGTTGAAGATGTTCTAGCAGGCCCGGGTGTAGATACGCAGTATTTT. It encodes CSVEDVLAGPGVDTQYF.

This clone was picked up one time. V gene TRBV11-2 combines with J gene TRBJ2-5, with TRBD2 matching 8 bases. Germline assignment: CDR1 SGHAT and CDR2 FQNNGV. After removal of 6 bases from V and 4 bases from J, the junction contained 13 bases not matched to a gene. The CDR3 extends over 16 amino acids. In DNA form, the CDR3 reads TGTGCCAGCAGTTATCTGGCGGGAGGAGGTCGAGAGACCCAGTACTTC. Protein: CASSYLAGGGRETQYF. The full variable domain, completed using reference TRBV11-2 and TRBJ2-5, is EAGVAQSPRYKIIEKRQSVAFWCNPISGHATLYWYQQILGQGPKLLIQFQNNGVVDDSQLPKDRFSAERLKGVDSTLKIQPAKLEDSAVYLCASSYLAGGGRETQYFGPGTRLLVL.

The V and J genes are TRBV19 and TRBJ1-1, with 8 bases that match TRBD1. V was clipped by 6 bases and J by 1 base; unmatched bases: 7. From germline, CDR1 is LNHDA and CDR2 SQIVND (reference sequence). The length of the CDR3 is 15 residues. The CDR3 protein is CASRVGTGENTEAFF. The CDR3 region has the DNA TGTGCCAGTAGGGTTGGGACAGGAGAGAACACTGAAGCTTTCTTT.

The chain couples TRBV6-2 or TRBV6-3 to TRBJ2-2; D is possibly TRBD1 (5 bases). The V gene's germline CDR1 is MNHEY and CDR2 SVGEGT. The V gene lost 5 bases and the J gene lost 6 bases, with 13 bases spanning the gap. The CDR3 has 14 amino acids. CDR3 amino acids: CASSPPGAAGELFF. The CDR3 DNA sequence: TGTGCCAGCAGTCCCCCTGGGGCCGCCGGGGAGCTGTTTTTT.

The chain employs TRBV18 and TRBJ1-1, with unresolved D. This CDR3 has 14 amino acids. V lost 6 bases to trimming and J lost 1 base, with 12 bases between them. CDR1 is KGHSH and CDR2 is LQKENI in the germline V gene. The CDR3 DNA reads as TGTGCCAGCTCTTCACCCCCGAGGAACACTGAAGCTTTCTTT. This encodes CASSSPPRNTEAFF. The whole variable domain, remainder taken from reference TRBV18 and TRBJ1-1, is NAGVMQNPRHLVRRRGQEARLRCSPMKGHSHVYWYRQLPEEGLKFMVYLQKENIIDESGMPKERFSAEFPKEGPSILRIQQVVRGDSAAYFCASSSPPRNTEAFFGQGTRLTVV.

This clone was recorded only once. The chain links TRBV25-1 to TRBJ1-2, with D tentatively TRBD1 (6 bases). The germline gives CDR1 MGHDK, CDR2 SYGVNS. The V gene lost 2 bases and the J gene lost 1 base, with 11 bases spanning the gap. The CDR3 consists of 15 residues. CDR3 amino acids: CASSEHRADNYGYTF. The DNA for the CDR3 is TGTGCCAGCAGTGAACACAGGGCCGATAACTATGGCTACACCTTC.